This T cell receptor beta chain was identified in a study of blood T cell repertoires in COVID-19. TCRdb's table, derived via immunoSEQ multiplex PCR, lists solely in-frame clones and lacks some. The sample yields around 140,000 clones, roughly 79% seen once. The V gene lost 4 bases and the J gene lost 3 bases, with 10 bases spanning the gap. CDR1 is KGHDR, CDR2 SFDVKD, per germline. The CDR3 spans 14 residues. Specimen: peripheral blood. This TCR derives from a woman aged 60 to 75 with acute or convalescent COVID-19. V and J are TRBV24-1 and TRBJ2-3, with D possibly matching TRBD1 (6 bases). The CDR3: CATSETGQTDTQYF. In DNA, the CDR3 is TGTGCCACCAGTGAGACCGGACAGACAGATACGCAGTATTTT.